This TCR beta chain is from a study of shared clonotypes between healthy human individuals. Study-level results: Sequencing depth was a factor that was expected to affect clonotype sharing among donors. Shared clonotypes across all four donors exceeded non-shared ones in generation probability.

In regard to this clone: Its target is unknown.

Profiling relied on immunoSEQ multiplex PCR, and the TCRdb table lists in-frame clones only, not all of them. The sample includes about 680,000 clones, around 67% of them seen just once. Germline CDR1 reads SGHRS; CDR2 reads YFSETQ. Trimming took off 0 bases at V and 2 bases at J, with 18 bases between the two ends. There are 17 residues in the CDR3. The source material was memory CD4+ T cells sorted from blood. Regarding subset: CD45RA-negative fraction. The receptor was derived from a woman aged 25 to 39 in good health. The chain uses TRBV5-1 and TRBJ2-7, with D possibly being TRBD1 (6 bases). CDR3 nucleotides: TGCGCCAGCAGCTTGGCTCCCGGACAGACACCCACCTACGAGCAGTACTTC. Its protein product is CASSLAPGQTPTYEQYF.